The table lists the clone carrying this T cell receptor beta chain with many counts. The antigen is undetermined. The data originate from a study of neurological immune-mediated disorders. Study-wide results and caveats: None of the CDR3 amino acid sequences of expanded clones were shared across subjects, and this suggested private repertoires in all groups. With the multiple sclerosis repertoire cluster, neither clinical nor MRI features showed any association.

The unsorted libraries were prepared from 2 million PBMCs (stored at -80 C). 5'RACE with 10-nucleotide random UMIs generated the cDNA. MiXCR was run by TCRdb on the 5' RACE reads, yielding one entry per CDR3 protein. This table has approximately 82,000 distinct CDR3 sequences, approximately 2.4% appearing once. V dropped 4 bases and J dropped 4 bases, with 10 bases sitting between them. CDR3 length equals 13 residues. Germline CDR1 reads SGHTA; CDR2 reads FQGNSA. Sequencing used PBMCs. This receptor was obtained from a young woman with multiple sclerosis. The rearrangement links TRBV7-2 to TRBJ1-2; TRBD1 is a possible D gene (5 bases). The CDR3 protein is CASSSDRSYGYTF. CDR3 coding DNA: TGTGCCAGCAGCTCCGACAGATCCTATGGCTACACCTTC.